Presented here are 13 T cell receptor beta chains from one specimen sequenced in a study of molecular identifiers for immune sequencing clone quantification. TCRdb reprocessed the PCR reads via MiXCR and lists one record per CDR3 protein. The data show approximately 90,000 distinct CDR3 sequences, approximately 24% seen once. The specimen was naive CD8+ T cells from blood, with Jurkat cell RNA spiked in. Specified subset: FACS-sorted CD8+CD4-CCR7+CD45RA+ naive T cells. The receptors were gathered from a human donor in good health. Some libraries in this study had Jurkat cell RNA spiked in.

In regard to this clonotype: A clone one base away is much larger, so this may be a read error. The rearrangement uses TRBV6-6 and TRBJ1-1; 7 bases are shared with TRBD1. The CDR3 is 11 residues long. CDR1 and CDR2 from the germline V gene are MNHNY and SVGAGI (reference sequence). The CDR3 loop reads CASSSDREALF. CDR3 nucleotide sequence: TGTGCCAGCAGTAGCGACAGGGAGGCTCTCTTT.

This clonotype was counted a few times. V usage is TRBV4-1 and J usage is TRBJ1-2; D is undetermined. Germline V CDR1 and CDR2: MGHRA, YSYEKL. V lost 0 bases and J lost 4, with 12 bases in between. The CDR3 extends over 15 amino acids. Here the CDR3 reads CASSQEAPDPYGYTF. In DNA form, the CDR3 reads TGCGCCAGCAGCCAAGAAGCCCCCGATCCCTATGGCTACACCTTC.

This clonotype was found many times. The chain is built from TRBV5-1 and TRBJ2-3; TRBD2 matches at 11 bases. The trim removed 4 bases at V and 2 bases at J, leaving 6 bases unmatched. Per the germline V gene, CDR1 is SGHRS and CDR2 is YFSETQ. There are 16 residues in the CDR3. CDR3 in amino acids: CASSPGLAEDTDTQYF. The CDR3 coding sequence is TGCGCCAGCAGCCCGGGACTAGCGGAGGACACAGATACGCAGTATTTT.

This clonotype has at least ten counts. This sequence joins TRBV13 and TRBJ2-3; D is ambiguous. From germline, CDR1 is PRHDT and CDR2 FYEKMQ (reference sequence). This CDR3 comprises 12 residues. V was cut by 1 base and J by 7 bases, with 6 bases left in between. The CDR3 loop reads CASSLVTNTQYF. The CDR3 region has the DNA TGTGCCAGCAGCTTAGTCACTAATACGCAGTATTTT.

Ten or more counts support this clonotype. The chain recombines TRBV5-5 with TRBJ2-3, with 9 bases fitting TRBD1. The trim removed 4 bases at V and 3 bases at J, leaving 9 bases unmatched. The CDR3 length is 16 residues. Germline assignment: CDR1 SGHKS and CDR2 YYEKEE (reference sequence). The CDR3 nucleotides read TGTGCCAGCAGCAGGCGGACAGGGGCAGGTACAGATACGCAGTATTTT. Translated, it gives CASSRRTGAGTDTQYF.

A remark on this clonotype: Since a much larger clone is just one base distant, this may be a read error. This rearrangement joins TRBV7-9 to TRBJ1-3; D not resolved. CDR1 is SEHNR, CDR2 FQNEAQ, per germline (reference sequence). Trimming left V 8 bases short and J 0 bases short, with 8 bases between. This CDR3 comprises 13 residues. The CDR3 bases are TGTGCCAGCGGCAGGACCTCTGGAAACACCATATATTTT. It translates to CASGRTSGNTIYF.

This clonotype was seen at least ten times. The rearrangement uses TRBV28 and TRBJ1-2; D gene ambiguous. The germline V and J ends were trimmed by 4 bases and 3 bases, with 12 bases remaining between them. Germline loops: CDR1 MDHEN, CDR2 SYDVKM. CDR3 length equals 14 residues. The CDR3 sequence is CASSSPRAYYGYTF. As DNA, the CDR3 is TGTGCCAGCAGTTCCCCCCGGGCCTACTATGGCTACACCTTC.

This clonotype appeared many times. This chain links TRBV10-3 with TRBJ1-6, with D maybe TRBD1 (6 bases). Germline CDR1 ENHRY, CDR2 SYGVKD. V shed 0 bases and J shed 10 bases, with 10 bases lying between them. The length of the CDR3 is 14 residues. The CDR3 DNA sequence: TGTGCCATCAGTGAGTCGGGGGCCAGCTCACCCCTCCACTTT. Translated, it gives CAISESGASSPLHF.

This clonotype showed up many times. The chain links TRBV7-9 to TRBJ2-2; TRBD1 agrees at 7 bases. J gave up 4 bases and V 5 bases, and 4 bases lay outside the gene matches. The germline V gene encodes CDR1 SEHNR and CDR2 FQNEAQ (reference sequence). The CDR3 runs to 14 residues. CDR3 amino acids: CASSHDRATGELFF. In DNA form, the CDR3 reads TGTGCCAGCAGCCATGACAGGGCCACCGGGGAGCTGTTTTTT. Full variable domain (remainder filled in from reference TRBV7-9 and TRBJ2-2): DTGVSQNPRHKITKRGQNVTFRCDPISEHNRLYWYRQTLGQGPEFLTYFQNEAQLEKSRLLSDRFSAERPKGSFSTLEIQRTEQGDSAMYLCASSHDRATGELFFGEGSRLTVL.

This clonotype was counted a single time. Written as DNA, the CDR3 is TGTGCCTGGAGTTCGGGGCCAGGGGTCTACGAGCAGTACTTC. Protein product: CAWSSGPGVYEQYF. The chain links TRBV30 to TRBJ2-7, with D possibly being TRBD1 (6 bases). The length of the CDR3 is 14 residues. The V gene lost 2 bases and the J gene lost 3 bases, with 14 bases spanning the gap. CDR1 is GTSNPN and CDR2 is SVGIG in the germline V gene (reference sequence).

This clonotype appeared once. A much more abundant neighbour one base away suggests this may be a read error. V gene TRBV10-3 combines with J gene TRBJ2-7, with D uncertain. The CDR3 extends over 12 amino acids. CDR1 and CDR2 (germline): ENHRY, SYGVKD. V was trimmed by 6 bases and J by 3 bases, leaving 9 bases between them. This chain's CDR3 is CAISETDYEQYF. CDR3 bases: TGTGCCATCAGCGAAACAGACTACGAGCAGTACTTC.

In regard to this clonotype: Since a much larger clone is just one base distant, this may be a read error. The chain has TRBV6-1 and TRBJ2-1; 9 bases are a match to TRBD1. J lost 8 bases, V lost 11 bases, and 10 bases had no gene match. This CDR3 has 13 amino acids. CDR1 and CDR2 from the germline V gene are MNHNS and SASEGT. The CDR3, as DNA: TGTGCCTTCGGGACAGGGTATGGCGATGAGCAGTTCTTC. Protein sequence: CAFGTGYGDEQFF.

This clonotype was seen ten or more times. The chain's CDR3 is CSVGQSYEQYF. CDR3 bases: TGCAGCGTTGGTCAGAGCTACGAGCAGTACTTC. This chain connects TRBV29-1 to TRBJ2-7; no firm D call. Germline values: CDR1 SQVTM, CDR2 ANQGSEA. The CDR3 has 11 residues. Between the trimmed V and J ends, which lost 4 bases and 3 bases, there was a span of 7 bases.